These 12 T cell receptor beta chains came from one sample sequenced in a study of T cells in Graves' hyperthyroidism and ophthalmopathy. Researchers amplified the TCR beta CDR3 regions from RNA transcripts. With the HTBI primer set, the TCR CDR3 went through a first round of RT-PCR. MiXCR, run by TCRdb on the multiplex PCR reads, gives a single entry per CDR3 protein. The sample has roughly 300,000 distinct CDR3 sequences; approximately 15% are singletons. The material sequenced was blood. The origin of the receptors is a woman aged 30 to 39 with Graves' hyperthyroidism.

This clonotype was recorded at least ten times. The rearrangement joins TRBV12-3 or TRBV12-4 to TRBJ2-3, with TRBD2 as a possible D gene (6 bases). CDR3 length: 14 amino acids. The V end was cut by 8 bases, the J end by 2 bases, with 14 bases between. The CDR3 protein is CASSGLPDTDTQYF. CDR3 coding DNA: TGTGCCAGCTCGGGACTCCCAGACACAGATACGCAGTATTTT.

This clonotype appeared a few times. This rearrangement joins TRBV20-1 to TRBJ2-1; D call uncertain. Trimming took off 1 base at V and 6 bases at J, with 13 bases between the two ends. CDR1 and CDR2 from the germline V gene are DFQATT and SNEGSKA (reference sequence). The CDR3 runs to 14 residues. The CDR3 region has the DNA TGCAGTGCTAGAGTCGGGTATCCGGGCAATGAGCAGTTCTTC. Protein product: CSARVGYPGNEQFF.

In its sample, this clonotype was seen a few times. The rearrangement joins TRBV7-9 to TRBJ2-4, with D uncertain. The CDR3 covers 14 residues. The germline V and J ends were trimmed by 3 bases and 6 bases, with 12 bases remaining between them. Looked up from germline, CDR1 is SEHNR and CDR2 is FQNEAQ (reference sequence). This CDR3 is CASSFSVELNIQYF. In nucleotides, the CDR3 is TGTGCCAGCAGCTTCTCGGTGGAGCTAAACATTCAGTACTTC.

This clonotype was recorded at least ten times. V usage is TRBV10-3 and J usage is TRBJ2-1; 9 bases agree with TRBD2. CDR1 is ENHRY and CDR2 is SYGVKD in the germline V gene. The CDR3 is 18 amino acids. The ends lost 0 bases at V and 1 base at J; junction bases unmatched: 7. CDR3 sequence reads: CAISESPIAGESYNEQFF. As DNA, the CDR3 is TGTGCCATCAGTGAGTCTCCTATAGCGGGAGAATCCTACAATGAGCAGTTCTTC.

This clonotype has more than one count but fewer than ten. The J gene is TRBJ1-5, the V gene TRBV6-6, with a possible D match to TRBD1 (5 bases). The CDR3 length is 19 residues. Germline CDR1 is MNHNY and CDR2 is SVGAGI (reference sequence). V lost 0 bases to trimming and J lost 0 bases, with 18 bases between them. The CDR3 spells CASSYSGFGAACSNQPQHF. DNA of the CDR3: TGTGCCAGCAGTTACTCGGGCTTTGGGGCAGCGTGTAGCAATCAGCCCCAGCATTTT.

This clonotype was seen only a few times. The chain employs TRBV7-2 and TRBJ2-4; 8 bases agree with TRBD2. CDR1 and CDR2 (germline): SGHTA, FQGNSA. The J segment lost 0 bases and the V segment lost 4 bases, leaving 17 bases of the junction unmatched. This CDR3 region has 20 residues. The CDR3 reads CASSSPFAGGTLLAKNIQYF. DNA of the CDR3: TGTGCCAGCAGCTCCCCCTTTGCGGGAGGCACCTTACTAGCCAAAAACATTCAGTACTTC.

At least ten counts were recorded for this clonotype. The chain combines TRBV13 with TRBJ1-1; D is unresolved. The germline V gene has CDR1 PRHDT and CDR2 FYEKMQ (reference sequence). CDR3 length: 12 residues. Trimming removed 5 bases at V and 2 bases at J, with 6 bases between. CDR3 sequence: CASSTLNTEAFF. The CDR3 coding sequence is TGTGCCAGCAGCACGCTTAACACTGAAGCTTTCTTT.

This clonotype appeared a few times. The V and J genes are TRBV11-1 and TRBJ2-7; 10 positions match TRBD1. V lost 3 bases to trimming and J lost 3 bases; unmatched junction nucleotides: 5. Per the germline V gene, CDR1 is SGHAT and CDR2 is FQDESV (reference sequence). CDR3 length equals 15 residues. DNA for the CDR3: TGTGCCAGCAGCTTGGCCGGGACAGGGGACTACGAGCAGTACTTC. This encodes CASSLAGTGDYEQYF.

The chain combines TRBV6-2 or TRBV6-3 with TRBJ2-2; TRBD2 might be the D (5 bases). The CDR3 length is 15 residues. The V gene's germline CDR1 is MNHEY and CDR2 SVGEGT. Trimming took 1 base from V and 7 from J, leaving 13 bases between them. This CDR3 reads CASSYFLLAGGELFF. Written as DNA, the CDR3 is TGTGCCAGCAGTTACTTCCTGTTGGCGGGCGGGGAGCTGTTTTTT.

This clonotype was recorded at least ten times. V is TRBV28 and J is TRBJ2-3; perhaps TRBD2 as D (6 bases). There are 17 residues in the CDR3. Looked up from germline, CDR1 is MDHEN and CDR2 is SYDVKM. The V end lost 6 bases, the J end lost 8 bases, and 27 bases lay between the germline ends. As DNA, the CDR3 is TGTGCCAGCAGCATAACAGGCCGGGACTCCCGTGGGGGTACGCAGTATTTT. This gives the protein CASSITGRDSRGGTQYF.

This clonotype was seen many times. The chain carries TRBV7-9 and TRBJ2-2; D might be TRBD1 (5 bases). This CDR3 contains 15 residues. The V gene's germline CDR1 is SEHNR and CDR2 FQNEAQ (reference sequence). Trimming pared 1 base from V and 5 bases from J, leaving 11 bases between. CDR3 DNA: TGTGCCAGCAGCTTAGTATCCAGGGTGACCGGGGAGCTGTTTTTT. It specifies CASSLVSRVTGELFF.

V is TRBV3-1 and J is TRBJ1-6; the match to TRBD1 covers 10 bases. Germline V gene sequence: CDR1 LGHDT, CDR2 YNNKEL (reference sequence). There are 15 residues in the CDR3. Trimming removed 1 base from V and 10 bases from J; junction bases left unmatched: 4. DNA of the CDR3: TGTGCCAGCAGCCAAGGGGGGACAGGGGCGTCACCCCTCCACTTT. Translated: CASSQGGTGASPLHF.